Below are 14 T cell receptor beta chains sequenced from a single sample in a study of T cells in Graves' hyperthyroidism and ophthalmopathy. RNA transcripts gave rise to amplified TCR beta CDR3 regions. The TCR CDR3 first-round RT-PCR relied on the HTBI primer set. TCRdb used MiXCR to reprocess the multiplex PCR reads, holding one entry per CDR3 protein. The sample comprises approximately 370,000 distinct CDR3 sequences, roughly a sixth of which are singletons, and approximately 33% rests with the top ten. The specimen sequenced was blood. These receptors came from a woman in her 30s with Graves' hyperthyroidism that later progressed to Graves' ophthalmopathy.

This chain links TRBV19 with TRBJ2-3; 9 bases fit TRBD1. The CDR3 has 15 amino acids. With V trimmed by 3 bases and J by 2 bases, 3 bases remained unmatched. In germline, CDR1 is LNHDA, CDR2 SQIVND (reference sequence). DNA for the CDR3: TGTGCCAGTAGTATCGGGACAGGGCACACAGATACGCAGTATTTT. Translating it yields CASSIGTGHTDTQYF. Using reference TRBV19 and TRBJ2-3 for the parts outside the CDR3, the full variable domain is DGGITQSPKYLFRKEGQNVTLSCEQNLNHDAMYWYRQDPGQGLRLIYYSQIVNDFQKGDIAEGYSVSREKKESFPLTVTSAQKNPTAFYLCASSIGTGHTDTQYFGPGTRLTVL.

This clonotype was picked up many times. The V and J genes are TRBV4-1 and TRBJ1-1, with 12 bases lining up with TRBD1. Germline loops: CDR1 MGHRA, CDR2 YSYEKL. The V and J ends lost 4 bases and 1 base, in that order; junction bases with no gene match: 1. This CDR3 is 15 amino acids long. DNA of the CDR3: TGCGCCAGCAGCCCGGGACAGGGGGCGAACACTGAAGCTTTCTTT. This codes for CASSPGQGANTEAFF.

This clonotype was observed many times. The CDR3 here is CASSSTGLGTWDTQYF. CDR3 DNA: TGTGCCAGCAGTTCAACAGGGCTCGGGACCTGGGATACGCAGTATTTT. The chain carries TRBV28 and TRBJ2-3, with a tentative D call TRBD1 (6 bases). The germline V and J ends were trimmed by 4 bases and 6 bases, with 20 bases remaining between them. CDR3 length equals 16 residues. Germline loops: CDR1 MDHEN, CDR2 SYDVKM.

This clonotype was found many times. The chain joins TRBV11-2 to TRBJ2-7, with D possibly being TRBD1 (6 bases). Deletions cut 3 bases from V and 3 bases from J, with 15 bases between. Germline V lookup: CDR1 SGHAT, CDR2 FQNNGV. There are 15 residues in the CDR3. The CDR3 sequence: CASSFGRGSFYEQYF. In nucleotides, the CDR3 is TGTGCCAGCAGCTTCGGCAGGGGCTCCTTCTACGAGCAGTACTTC.

At least ten counts were recorded for this clonotype. This chain uses TRBV15 with TRBJ2-1; TRBD1 aligns across 9 bases. The J segment lost 8 bases and the V segment lost 4 bases, leaving 9 bases of the junction unmatched. The CDR3 runs 15 residues. Germline loops: CDR1 LNHNV, CDR2 YYDKDF (reference sequence). This chain's CDR3 is CATSNDWTGDDEQFF. In DNA form, the CDR3 reads TGTGCCACCAGCAACGACTGGACAGGGGACGATGAGCAGTTCTTC.

This clonotype was seen at least ten times. This chain uses TRBV2 with TRBJ2-1; 8 bases line up with TRBD2. CDR1 SNHLY and CDR2 FYNNEI come from the germline V gene. This CDR3 is built from 18 residues. V lost 4 bases and J lost 4; bases outside the gene matches: 15. In DNA, the CDR3 is TGTGCCAGCAGTGGGTCGGGGGGGGCCAGTGGATATTACAATGAGCAGTTCTTC. This translates into CASSGSGGASGYYNEQFF.

This clonotype showed up just a few times. The chain carries TRBV28 and TRBJ2-7; 8 nucleotides align to TRBD2. This CDR3 region has 15 residues. V shed 6 bases, J shed 0 bases, and the junction held 7 bases outside the gene matches. From germline, CDR1 is MDHEN and CDR2 SYDVKM. CDR3 coding DNA: TGTGCCAGCAGCCGTGCGCGGGGGGCCTCCTACGAGCAGTACTTC. This translates into CASSRARGASYEQYF. Full variable domain (remainder filled in from reference TRBV28 and TRBJ2-7): DVKVTQSSRYLVKRTGEKVFLECVQDMDHENMFWYRQDPGLGLRLIYFSYDVKMKEKGDIPEGYSVSREKKERFSLILESASTNQTSMYLCASSRARGASYEQYFGPGTRLTVT.

This clonotype came up many times. The chain is built from TRBV12-3 or TRBV12-4 and TRBJ2-1; D is perhaps TRBD2 (6 bases). The V and J ends lost 2 bases and 0 bases respectively, with 11 bases between them. The CDR3 extends over 16 amino acids. The CDR3 spells CASSLRAGSSYNEQFF. The CDR3 coding sequence is TGTGCCAGCAGTTTAAGGGCGGGGAGCTCCTACAATGAGCAGTTCTTC.

This clonotype has at least ten counts. V and J are TRBV4-1 and TRBJ1-4, with D uncertain. Trimming took 2 bases from V and 6 from J, leaving 4 bases between them. Germline CDR1 reads MGHRA; CDR2 reads YSYEKL. The CDR3 runs 12 residues. In DNA, the CDR3 is TGCGCCAGCAGCCAAAATTATGAAAAACTGTTTTTT. It yields the protein CASSQNYEKLFF.

In its sample, this clonotype was seen a few times. CDR3 in amino acids: CASSLVGAMNTDTQYF. DNA of the CDR3: TGTGCCAGCAGCTTGGTGGGGGCCATGAATACAGATACGCAGTATTTT. The chain carries TRBV5-4 and TRBJ2-3, with D perhaps TRBD1 (6 bases). Germline assignment: CDR1 SGHNT and CDR2 YYREEE (reference sequence). V lost 0 bases and J lost 3, with 14 bases in between. The CDR3 is 16 amino acids.

This clonotype has a handful of counts. The genes are TRBV29-1 and TRBJ2-1, with 12 bases that match TRBD2. The V gene's germline CDR1 is SQVTM and CDR2 ANQGSEA. V dropped 7 bases and J dropped 13; count of bases not matched to a gene: 5. This CDR3 has 11 residues. CDR3 sequence: CSARLAGAQFF. The CDR3 bases are TGCAGCGCTAGACTAGCGGGGGCACAGTTCTTC.

This clonotype has a count of ten or more. This chain uses TRBV9 with TRBJ2-5; possible D gene TRBD2, 7 bases. The germline V and J ends were trimmed by 3 bases and 2 bases, with 11 bases remaining between them. CDR1 is SGDLS, CDR2 YYNGEE, per germline. This CDR3 is built from 14 residues. Written as DNA, the CDR3 is TGTGCCAGCAGCGGGGGGGGCCAACAAGAGACCCAGTACTTC. Translation gives CASSGGGQQETQYF.

This clonotype occurred a few times. The J gene is TRBJ2-1, the V gene TRBV10-3; D is ambiguous. Between the trimmed V and J ends, which lost 0 bases and 5 bases, there was a span of 11 bases. The CDR3 has 15 amino acids. Germline values: CDR1 ENHRY, CDR2 SYGVKD. The DNA for the CDR3 is TGTGCCATCAGTGAGTCTACCGCAAGGGACAATGAGCAGTTCTTC. Translating it yields CAISESTARDNEQFF.

This clonotype was counted many times. V usage is TRBV30 and J usage is TRBJ1-2, with TRBD1 as a possible D gene (5 bases). The CDR3 sequence is 12 residues long. CDR1 and CDR2 (germline): GTSNPN, SVGIG (reference sequence). The V end was cut by 4 bases, the J end by 4 bases, with 10 bases between. The CDR3 loop is CAWTRELYGYTF. The DNA for the CDR3 is TGTGCCTGGACCAGGGAACTCTATGGCTACACCTTC. Complete variable domain (other parts from reference TRBV30 and TRBJ1-2): SQTIHQWPATLVQPVGSPLSLECTVEGTSNPNLYWYRQAAGRGLQLLFYSVGIGQISSEVPQNLSASRPQDRQFILSSKKLLLSDSGFYLCAWTRELYGYTFGSGTRLTVV.